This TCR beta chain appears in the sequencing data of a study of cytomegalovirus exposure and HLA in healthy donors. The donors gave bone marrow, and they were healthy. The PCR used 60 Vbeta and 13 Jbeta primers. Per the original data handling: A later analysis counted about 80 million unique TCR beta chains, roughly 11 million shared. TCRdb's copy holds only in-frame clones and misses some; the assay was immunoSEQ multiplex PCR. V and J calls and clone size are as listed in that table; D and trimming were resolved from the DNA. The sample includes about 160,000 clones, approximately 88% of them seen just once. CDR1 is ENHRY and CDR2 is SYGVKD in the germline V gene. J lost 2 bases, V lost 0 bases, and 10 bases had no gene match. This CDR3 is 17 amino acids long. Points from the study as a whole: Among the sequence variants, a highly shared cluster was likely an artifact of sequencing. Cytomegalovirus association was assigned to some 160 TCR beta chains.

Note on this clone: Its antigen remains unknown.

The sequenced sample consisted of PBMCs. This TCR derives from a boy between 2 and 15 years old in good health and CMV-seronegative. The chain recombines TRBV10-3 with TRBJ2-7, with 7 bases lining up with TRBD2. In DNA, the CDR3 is TGTGCCATCAGTGAGTCGAGGATCCGCGGGAGACCCTACGAGCAGTACTTC. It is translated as CAISESRIRGRPYEQYF.